This T cell receptor beta chain is drawn from a study of blood T cell repertoires in COVID-19. The wider study: Samples taken during acute and convalescent COVID-19 were collected in the United States, Italy and Spain.

Germline CDR1 and CDR2: KGHSH and LQKENI. V lost 3 bases and J lost 0, with 3 bases in between. The CDR3 sequence is 12 residues long. TCRdb keeps only in-frame clones here, not all; method: immunoSEQ multiplex PCR. Of some 170,000 clones in the sample, roughly 90% are singletons; the top ten hold about 1.4%. The sample comprised peripheral blood. The gene calls are TRBV18 and TRBJ2-7; D ambiguous. The TCR was taken from a woman in her forties or fifties with acute or convalescent COVID-19. As DNA, the CDR3 is TGTGCCAGCTCACCCTTCTCCTACGAGCAGTACTTC. It translates to CASSPFSYEQYF. Full variable domain (rest looked up from reference TRBV18 and TRBJ2-7): NAGVMQNPRHLVRRRGQEARLRCSPMKGHSHVYWYRQLPEEGLKFMVYLQKENIIDESGMPKERFSAEFPKEGPSILRIQQVVRGDSAAYFCASSPFSYEQYFGPGTRLTVT.